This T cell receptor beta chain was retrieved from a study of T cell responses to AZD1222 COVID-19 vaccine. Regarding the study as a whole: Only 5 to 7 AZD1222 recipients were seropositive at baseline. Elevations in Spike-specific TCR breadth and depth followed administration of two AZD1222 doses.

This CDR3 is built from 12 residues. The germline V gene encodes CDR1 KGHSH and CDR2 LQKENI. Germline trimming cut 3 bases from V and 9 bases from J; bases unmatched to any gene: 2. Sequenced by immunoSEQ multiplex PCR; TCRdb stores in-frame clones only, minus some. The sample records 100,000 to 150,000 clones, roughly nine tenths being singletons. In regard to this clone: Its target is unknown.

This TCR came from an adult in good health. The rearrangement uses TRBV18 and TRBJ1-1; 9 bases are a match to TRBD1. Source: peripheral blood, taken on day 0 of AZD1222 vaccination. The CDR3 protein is CASSPTGGKAFF. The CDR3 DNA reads TGTGCCAGCTCACCTACAGGGGGCAAAGCTTTCTTT.